This T cell receptor (beta chain) came from a study of metastatic and nonmetastatic thyroid tumors. As originally analysed: Construction of a distant-metastasis classifier for papillary thyroid cancer relied on CDR3 differences across clinicopathological groups. Via MiXCR, TCRdb re-called the PCR reads. TCRdb assigned the V and J calls; the authors' analysis was not used. The table shows about 22,000 clones, with 20% to 25% occurring only once. As regards this clone: Its specificity is unknown. At one boundary the junction diverges from the germline segment, which might be a read error.

Study conclusions and caveats: Across blood and tumor, TCR beta diversity in malignant thyroid tumors was reportedly significantly higher than in benign nodules.

The germline CDR1 and CDR2 sequences are MGHRA and YSYEKL. The CDR3 consists of 18 residues. No treatment had been given to any patient before thyroid surgery. The sample comprised blood. This sequence originates from a male donor with papillary thyroid cancer or a benign thyroid nodule (not recorded which). Some clones in this sample may be carry-over from other donors' samples. This chain links TRBV4-1 with TRBJ2-4; 7 nucleotides align to TRBD1. The CDR3 region is CTSSRIRDRGSLENIQYF. CDR3 DNA: TGCACCAGCAGCCGAATCCGGGACAGAGGAAGTTTAGAAAACATTCAGTACTTC.